The entry that follows covers one T cell receptor (beta chain) sequence. Its antigen is undetermined. The CDR3 extends over 15 amino acids. Germline V lookup: CDR1 MGHRA, CDR2 YSYEKL. With 3 bases removed from V and 7 bases from J, the gap between germline ends came to 18 bases. The sample belongs to a study of T cell clones after liver transplantation. For the study at large: Draws occurred before transplant, before withdrawal, and after complete or failed withdrawal.

General study results and limits: Compared with third party-reactive sequences, donor-reactive ones declined more, independent of withdrawal success.

Here immunoSEQ multiplex PCR was the method, and the copy in TCRdb shows in-frame clones only, minus some. The data contain roughly 72,000 clones, 80% to 90% of them singletons. The receptor's source is a human patient who received a liver transplant. Some T cells may have originated in the graft donor. The specimen comprised CD4+ T cells from blood, sampled less than 50 months after liver transplant. This rearrangement joins TRBV4-1 to TRBJ2-5; D is perhaps TRBD2 (6 bases). Here the CDR3 reads CASSQSPGREGTQYF. In nucleotides, the CDR3 is TGCGCCAGCAGCCAGAGCCCGGGGCGGGAAGGGACCCAGTACTTC.